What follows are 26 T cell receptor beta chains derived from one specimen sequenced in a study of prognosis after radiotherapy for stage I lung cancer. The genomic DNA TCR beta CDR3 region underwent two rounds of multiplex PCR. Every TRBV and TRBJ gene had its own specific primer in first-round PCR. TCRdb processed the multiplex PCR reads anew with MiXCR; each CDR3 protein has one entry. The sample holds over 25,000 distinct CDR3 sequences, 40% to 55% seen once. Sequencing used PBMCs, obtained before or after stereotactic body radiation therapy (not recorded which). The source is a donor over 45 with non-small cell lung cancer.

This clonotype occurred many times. Here the CDR3 DNA reads TGTGCCAGCAGTTCTCGTTATTACGATCAGCCCCAGCATTTT. Its protein product is CASSSRYYDQPQHF. The chain combines TRBV6-2 or TRBV6-3 with TRBJ1-5; D is unclear. The CDR3 spans 14 residues. Germline V gene data show CDR1 as MNHEY and CDR2 as SVGEGT. The ends were cut back, 4 bases at V and 5 bases at J, with 12 bases in the middle.

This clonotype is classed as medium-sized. DNA of the CDR3: TGTGCCAGCAGAATTGGGCTTGCCTACAATGAGCAGTTCTTC. Residues: CASRIGLAYNEQFF. The genes are TRBV6-1 and TRBJ2-1; D is unresolved. The CDR3 contains 14 residues. Germline lookup yields CDR1 MNHNS and CDR2 SASEGT. The V and J ends lost 6 bases and 2 bases respectively, with 11 bases between them.

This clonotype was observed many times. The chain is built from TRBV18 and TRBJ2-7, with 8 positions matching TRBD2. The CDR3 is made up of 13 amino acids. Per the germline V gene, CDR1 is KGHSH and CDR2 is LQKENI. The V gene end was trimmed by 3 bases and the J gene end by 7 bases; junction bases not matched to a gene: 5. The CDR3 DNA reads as TGTGCCAGCTCACCCGGGGGGGCCGAAGAGCAGTACTTC. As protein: CASSPGGAEEQYF.

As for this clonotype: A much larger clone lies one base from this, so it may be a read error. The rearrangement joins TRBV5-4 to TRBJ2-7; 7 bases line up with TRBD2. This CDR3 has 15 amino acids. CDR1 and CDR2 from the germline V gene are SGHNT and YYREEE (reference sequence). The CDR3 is CDSSFAVGRAPEQYF. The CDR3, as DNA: TGTGACAGCAGCTTCGCTGTGGGGAGGGCCCCCGAGCAGTACTTC.

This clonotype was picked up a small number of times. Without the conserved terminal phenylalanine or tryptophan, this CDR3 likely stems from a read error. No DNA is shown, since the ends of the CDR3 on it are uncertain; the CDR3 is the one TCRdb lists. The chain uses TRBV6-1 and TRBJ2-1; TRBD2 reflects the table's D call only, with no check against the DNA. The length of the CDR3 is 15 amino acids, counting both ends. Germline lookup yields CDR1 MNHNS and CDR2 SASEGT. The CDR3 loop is CASSLRLAGYNEHFS.

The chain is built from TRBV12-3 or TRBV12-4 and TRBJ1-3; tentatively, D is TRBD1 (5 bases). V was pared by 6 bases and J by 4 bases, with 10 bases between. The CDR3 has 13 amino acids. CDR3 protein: CASSQGSGNTIYF. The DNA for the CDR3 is TGTGCCAGCAGCCAGGGTTCCGGAAACACCATATATTTT.

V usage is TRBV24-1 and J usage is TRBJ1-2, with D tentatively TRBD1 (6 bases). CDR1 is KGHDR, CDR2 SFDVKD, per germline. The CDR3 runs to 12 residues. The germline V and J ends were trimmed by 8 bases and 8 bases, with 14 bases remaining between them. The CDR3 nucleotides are TGTGCCACCATCGCTACAGGGATAGGCTACACCTTC. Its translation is CATIATGIGYTF.

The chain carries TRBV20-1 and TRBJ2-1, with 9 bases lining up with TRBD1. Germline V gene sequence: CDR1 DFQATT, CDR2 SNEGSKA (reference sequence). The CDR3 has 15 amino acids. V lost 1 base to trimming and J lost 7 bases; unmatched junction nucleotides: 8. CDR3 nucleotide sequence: TGCAGTGCTAGAGTCCCGGGACAGGGTCGGAATGAGCAGTTCTTC. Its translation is CSARVPGQGRNEQFF.

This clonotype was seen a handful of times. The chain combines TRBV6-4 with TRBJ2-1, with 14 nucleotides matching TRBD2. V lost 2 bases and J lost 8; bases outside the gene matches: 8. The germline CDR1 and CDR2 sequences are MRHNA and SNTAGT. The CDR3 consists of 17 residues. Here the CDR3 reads CASSDGTSGSEVDEQFF. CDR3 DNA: TGTGCCAGCAGTGACGGGACTAGCGGGAGTGAGGTCGATGAGCAGTTCTTC.

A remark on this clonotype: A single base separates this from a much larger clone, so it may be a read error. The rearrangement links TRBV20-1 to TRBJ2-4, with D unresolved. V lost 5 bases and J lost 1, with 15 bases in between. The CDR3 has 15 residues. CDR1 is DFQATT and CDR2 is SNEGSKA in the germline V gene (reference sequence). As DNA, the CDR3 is TGCAGTGCTCACCCACCTGCCACGGCCAAAAACATTCAGTACTTC. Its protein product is CSAHPPATAKNIQYF.

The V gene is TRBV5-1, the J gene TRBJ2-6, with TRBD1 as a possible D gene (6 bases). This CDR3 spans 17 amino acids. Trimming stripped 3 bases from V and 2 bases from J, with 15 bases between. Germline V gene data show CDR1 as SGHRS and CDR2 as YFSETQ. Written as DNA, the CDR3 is TGCGCCAGCAGCTCCAGGGACAATCGAGCTGGGGCCAACGTCCTGACTTTC. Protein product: CASSSRDNRAGANVLTF.

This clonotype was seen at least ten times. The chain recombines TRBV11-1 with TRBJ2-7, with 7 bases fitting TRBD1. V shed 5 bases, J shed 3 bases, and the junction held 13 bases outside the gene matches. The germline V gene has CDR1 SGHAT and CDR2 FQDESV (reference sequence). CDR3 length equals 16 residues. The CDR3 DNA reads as TGTGCCAGCAGCCCGGCCCTCGAGGGGGCTCACTACGAGCAGTACTTC. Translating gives CASSPALEGAHYEQYF. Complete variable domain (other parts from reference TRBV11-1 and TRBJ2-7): EAEVAQSPRYKITEKSQAVAFWCDPISGHATLYWYRQILGQGPELLVQFQDESVVDDSQLPKDRFSAERLKGVDSTLKIQPAELGDSAMYLCASSPALEGAHYEQYFGPGTRLTVT.

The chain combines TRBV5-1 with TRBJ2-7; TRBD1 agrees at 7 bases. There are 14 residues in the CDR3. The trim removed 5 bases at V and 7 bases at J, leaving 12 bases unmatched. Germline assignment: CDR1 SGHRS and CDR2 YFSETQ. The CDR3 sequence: CASSLSQGSHEQYF. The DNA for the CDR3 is TGCGCCAGCAGTCTGTCACAGGGGAGCCATGAGCAGTACTTC.

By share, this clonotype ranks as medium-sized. The CDR3 loop is CASSYGTSGSYEQYF. In DNA, the CDR3 is TGTGCCAGCAGCTACGGGACTAGCGGGAGTTACGAGCAGTACTTC. The chain employs TRBV27 and TRBJ2-7; 14 bases are a match to TRBD2. Per germline, CDR1 MNHEY and CDR2 SMNVEV (reference sequence). This CDR3 has 15 amino acids. J gave up 4 bases and V 6 bases, and 5 bases lay outside the gene matches.

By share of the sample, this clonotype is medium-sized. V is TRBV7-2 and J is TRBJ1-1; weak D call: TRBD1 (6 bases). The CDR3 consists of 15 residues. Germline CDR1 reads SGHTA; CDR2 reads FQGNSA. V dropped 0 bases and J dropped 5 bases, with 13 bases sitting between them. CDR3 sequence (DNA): TGTGCCAGCAGCTTAGCGCGGGGGCGGGGGACTGAAGCTTTCTTT. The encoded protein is CASSLARGRGTEAFF.

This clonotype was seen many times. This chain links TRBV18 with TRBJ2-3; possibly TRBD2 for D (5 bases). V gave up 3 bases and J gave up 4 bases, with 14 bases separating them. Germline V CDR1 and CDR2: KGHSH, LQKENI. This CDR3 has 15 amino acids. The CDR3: CASSPPGNRPDTQYF. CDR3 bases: TGTGCCAGCTCACCTCCGGGGAATCGACCAGATACGCAGTATTTT.

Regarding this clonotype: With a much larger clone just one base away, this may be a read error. Here the CDR3 reads CSASVGGRYYGYTF. The DNA for the CDR3 is TGCAGTGCTAGTGTTGGGGGGCGTTACTATGGCTACACCTTC. The chain carries TRBV20-1 and TRBJ1-2, with D possibly TRBD1 on 6 matching bases. V lost 3 bases, J lost 3 bases, and 14 bases lay in between. The CDR3 is made up of 14 amino acids. Per the germline V gene, CDR1 is DFQATT and CDR2 is SNEGSKA (reference sequence).

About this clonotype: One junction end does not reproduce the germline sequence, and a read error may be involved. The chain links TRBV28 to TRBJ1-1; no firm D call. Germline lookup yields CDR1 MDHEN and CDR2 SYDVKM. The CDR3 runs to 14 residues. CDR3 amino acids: CASSLRHPAGEPIF. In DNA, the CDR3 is TGTGCCAGCAGTTTGAGGCATCCCGCAGGTGAGCCGATCTTT.

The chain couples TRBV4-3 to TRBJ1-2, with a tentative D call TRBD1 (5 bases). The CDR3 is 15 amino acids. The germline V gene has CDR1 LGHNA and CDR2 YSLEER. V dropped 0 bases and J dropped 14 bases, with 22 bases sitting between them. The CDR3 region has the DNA TGCGCCAGCAGCCAAGATCCGTGGACAAGGGAGAAGGGGACCTTC. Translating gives CASSQDPWTREKGTF.

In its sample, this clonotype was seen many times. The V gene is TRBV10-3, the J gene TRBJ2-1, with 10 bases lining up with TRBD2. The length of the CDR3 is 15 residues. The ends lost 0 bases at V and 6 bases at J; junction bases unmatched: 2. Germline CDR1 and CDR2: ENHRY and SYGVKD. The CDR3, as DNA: TGTGCCATCAGTGAGTCAACTAGCGGGGCCAATGAGCAGTTCTTC. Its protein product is CAISESTSGANEQFF.

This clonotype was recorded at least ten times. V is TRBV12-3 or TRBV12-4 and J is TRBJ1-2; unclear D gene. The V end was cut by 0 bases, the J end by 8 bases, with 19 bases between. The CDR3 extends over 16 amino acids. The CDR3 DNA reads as TGTGCCAGCAGTTTAGCAGTCTCTGATCGGAAGGAGGGCTACACCTTC. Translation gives CASSLAVSDRKEGYTF.

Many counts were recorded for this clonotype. In DNA, the CDR3 is TGTGCCAGCAGCTTGAGGTCAGGGGAGGGGACTGAAGCTTTCTTT. Residues: CASSLRSGEGTEAFF. The chain employs TRBV5-5 and TRBJ1-1; possibly TRBD1 for D (6 bases). The CDR3 contains 15 residues. CDR1 is SGHKS and CDR2 is YYEKEE in the germline V gene (reference sequence). Trimming pared 1 base from V and 5 bases from J, leaving 15 bases between.

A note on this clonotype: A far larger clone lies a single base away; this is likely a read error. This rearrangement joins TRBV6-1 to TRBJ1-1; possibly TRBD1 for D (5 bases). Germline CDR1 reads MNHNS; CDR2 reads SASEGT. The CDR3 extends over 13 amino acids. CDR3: CASSLAGISESFF. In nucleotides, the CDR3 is TGTGCCAGCAGCTTAGCAGGGATCTCTGAATCTTTCTTT.

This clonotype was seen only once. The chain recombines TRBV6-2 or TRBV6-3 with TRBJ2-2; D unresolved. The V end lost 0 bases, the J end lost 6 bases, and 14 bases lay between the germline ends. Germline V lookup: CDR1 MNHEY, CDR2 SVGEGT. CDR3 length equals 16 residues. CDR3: CASSYSIRKCAGELFF. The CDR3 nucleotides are TGTGCCAGCAGTTACTCGATCCGGAAATGTGCCGGGGAGCTGTTTTTT.

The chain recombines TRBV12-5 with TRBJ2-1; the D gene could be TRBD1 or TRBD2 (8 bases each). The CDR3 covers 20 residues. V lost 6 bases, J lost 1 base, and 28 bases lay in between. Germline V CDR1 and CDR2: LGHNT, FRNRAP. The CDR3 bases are TGTGCTAGTGGCCCTAATAGCGGGACAGGTGATAGGTATTCCTACAATGAGCAGTTCTTC. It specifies CASGPNSGTGDRYSYNEQFF. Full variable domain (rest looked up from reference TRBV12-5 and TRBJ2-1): DARVTQTPRHKVTEMGQEVTMRCQPILGHNTVFWYRQTMMQGLELLAYFRNRAPLDDSGMPKDRFSAEMPDATLATLKIQPSEPRDSAVYFCASGPNSGTGDRYSYNEQFFGPGTRLTVL.

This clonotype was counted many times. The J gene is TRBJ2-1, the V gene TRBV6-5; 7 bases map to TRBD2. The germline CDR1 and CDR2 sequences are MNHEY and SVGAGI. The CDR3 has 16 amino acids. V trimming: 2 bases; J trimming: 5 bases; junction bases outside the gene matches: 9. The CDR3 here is CASSYRSSGSNNEQFF. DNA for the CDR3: TGTGCCAGCAGTTACCGGTCTAGCGGATCAAACAATGAGCAGTTCTTC.